These T cell receptor beta chains were read from a single sample in a study of blood T cell repertoires in COVID-19. Some clones are missing from TCRdb's copy, which holds only in-frame ones; the method was immunoSEQ multiplex PCR. The sample carries a few hundred thousand clones, approximately 85% recorded once. Material: peripheral blood. These receptor sequences come from a human donor in a cohort sampled during active COVID-19. Both conserved end residues are part of each CDR3. Fields, in order: J gene, V gene, D gene, clone size, CDR3 protein, CDR3 DNA. The D gene is left open where the match is weak. The listing skips clone size in some rows; elsewhere it reads once, few, many or a size class.

>TRBJ1-1|TRBV5-6|NA|NA
CASTRRASNTEAFF
TGTGCCAGCACCCGGCGGGCCTCGAACACTGAAGCTTTCTTT
>TRBJ1-2|TRBV9|TRBD1|NA
CASSVGVGQGRIRDRGREDYGYTF
TGTGCCAGCAGCGTAGGTGTGGGACAAGGGAGAATACGGGACAGGGGGCGCGAGGACTATGGCTACACCTTC
>TRBJ2-1|TRBV2|TRBD2|NA
CASSGTSGGLDYNEQFF
TGTGCCAGCAGCGGGACTAGCGGGGGCCTAGACTACAATGAGCAGTTCTTC
>TRBJ2-5|TRBV14|NA|NA
CASSQVGGLETQYF
TGTGCCAGCAGCCAGGTGGGGGGGCTGGAGACCCAGTACTTC
>TRBJ2-1|TRBV18|NA|NA
CASSPGGSYNEQFF
TGTGCCAGCTCACCAGGGGGGTCCTACAATGAGCAGTTCTTC
>TRBJ2-1|TRBV18|TRBD1|once
CASSLGTGEVEQFF
TGTGCCAGCTCGCTCGGGACAGGGGAGGTGGAGCAGTTCTTC
>TRBJ1-2|TRBV27|TRBD1|NA
CASRSTGTGGGYTF
TGTGCCAGCAGATCGACCGGGACAGGGGGCGGCTACACCTTC
>TRBJ1-1|TRBV27|NA|NA
CASSRGGEGTEAFF
TGTGCCAGCAGCCGCGGGGGCGAGGGCACTGAAGCTTTCTTT
>TRBJ2-7|TRBV10-1|TRBD1|NA
CASSDQFGTGVYEQYF
TGCGCCAGCAGTGACCAATTTGGGACAGGGGTTTACGAGCAGTACTTC
>TRBJ2-2|TRBV7-6|TRBD2|NA
CASSSLRGRAGELFF
TGTGCCAGCAGCTCTTTGAGAGGGAGGGCCGGGGAGCTGTTTTTT
>TRBJ1-2|TRBV3-1/TRBV3-2|NA|NA
CASSQEQGRGYTF
TGTGCCAGCAGCCAAGAGCAGGGCCGCGGCTACACCTTC
>TRBJ2-6|TRBV25-1|TRBD2|NA
CASSDAGVGANVLTF
TGTGCCAGCAGTGATGCGGGGGTGGGGGCCAACGTCCTGACTTTC
>TRBJ2-3|TRBV12-3/TRBV12-4|TRBD2|few
CASGTSGTDTQYF
TGTGCCAGCGGTACTAGCGGGACAGATACGCAGTATTTT
>TRBJ1-2|TRBV10-2|NA|NA
CASSEVLRVSGGYTF
TGCGCCAGCAGTGAGGTGTTACGAGTATCGGGGGGCTACACCTTC
>TRBJ2-1|TRBV3-1/TRBV3-2|TRBD2|NA
CASSQVPSGGAYEQFF
TGTGCCAGCAGCCAAGTCCCTAGCGGGGGGGCCTATGAGCAGTTCTTC
>TRBJ2-1|TRBV3-1/TRBV3-2|TRBD2|NA
CASSQGLAGNNEQFF
TGTGCCAGCAGCCAAGGACTAGCGGGTAACAATGAGCAGTTCTTC
>TRBJ1-6|TRBV11-2|NA|NA
CASSLEQPNSPLHF
TGTGCCAGCAGCTTAGAACAGCCTAATTCACCCCTCCACTTT
>TRBJ1-4|TRBV5-6|NA|few
CASSPGLFRGGEKLFF
TGTGCCAGCAGCCCCGGGTTATTCAGGGGCGGTGAAAAACTGTTTTTT